This TCR beta chain was sequenced for a study of T cell clonality in common variable immunodeficiency. Findings of the study overall: CVID patient heterogeneity limited repertoire-clinical complication correlations. Reportedly, TCR beta sequences from common variable immunodeficiency showed fewer deletions and N-nucleotide insertions. CVID subjects had higher TCRbeta clonality than healthy controls, most marked in about a third.

In germline, CDR1 is KGHSH, CDR2 LQKENI. V gave up 1 base and J gave up 7 bases, with 17 bases separating them. The CDR3 consists of 16 residues. This clone turned up a few times. The antigen is unknown. Sequencing ends 3 residues short of the CDR3 end; the germline J gene provides the rest. CVID and control samples used equivalent genomic DNA input. The repertoire was sequenced with immunoSEQ multiplex PCR; TCRdb's copy has only in-frame clones and lacks some. The sample holds 40,000 to 50,000 clones, and no clone turns up only once. What was sequenced was peripheral blood mononuclear cells. This clonotype was sampled from a human donor with common variable immunodeficiency. The V call is TRBV18, the J call TRBJ1-5; no firm D call. The CDR3 DNA, read in part, is TGTGCCAGCTCACCACAGGAGGGTAATTCAAAACAGCCC. Amino acids: CASSPQEGNSKQP. The entire CDR3 protein is CASSPQEGNSKQPQHF.